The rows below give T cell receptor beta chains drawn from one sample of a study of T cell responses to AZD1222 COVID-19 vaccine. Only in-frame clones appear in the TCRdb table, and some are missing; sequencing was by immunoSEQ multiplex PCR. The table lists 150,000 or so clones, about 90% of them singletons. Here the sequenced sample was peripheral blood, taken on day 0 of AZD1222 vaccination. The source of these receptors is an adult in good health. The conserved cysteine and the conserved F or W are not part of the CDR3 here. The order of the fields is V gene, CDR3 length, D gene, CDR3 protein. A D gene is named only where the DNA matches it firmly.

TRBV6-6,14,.,ASSRGPLSGANVLT
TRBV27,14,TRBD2,ASSLKTSGSAYEQY
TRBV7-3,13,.,ASSLSSGALDEQF
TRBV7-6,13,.,ASSLGDPTNEKLF
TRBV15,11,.,ATSRAAGETQY
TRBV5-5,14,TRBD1,ASSFLDRGGTDTQY
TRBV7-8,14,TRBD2,ASRPGLAGGPDTQY
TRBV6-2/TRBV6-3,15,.,ASSYESSRYMSYEQY
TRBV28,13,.,ASSLWQPPNTEAF
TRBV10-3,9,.,AITNADTQY
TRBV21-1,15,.,ASSRDRVSSYNSPLH
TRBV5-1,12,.,ASRPGPYQETQY
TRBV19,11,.,ASRLQGTGELF
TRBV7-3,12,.,ASSLAGQNNEQF
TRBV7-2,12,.,ASSLQGSNTEAF
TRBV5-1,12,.,ASREGDLPYGYT
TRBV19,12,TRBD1,ASSIGDRETEAF
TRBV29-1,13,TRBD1,SVARGLGNTDTQY
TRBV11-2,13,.,ASSLEGISNTEAF
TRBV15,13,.,ATSRDYQTGNGYT
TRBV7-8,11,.,ASSPGPSYEQY
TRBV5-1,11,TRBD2,ASRASGRDEQF
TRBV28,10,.,ASSPSTGELF
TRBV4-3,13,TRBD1,ASSLGRQGTDTQY
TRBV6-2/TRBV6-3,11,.,ASSSGLATTQY
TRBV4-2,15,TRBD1,ASSQKGQGERNTEAF
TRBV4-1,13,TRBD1,ASSRGQGVTDTQY
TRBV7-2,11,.,ASSLDTNNEQF
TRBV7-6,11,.,ASSLGGDSPLH
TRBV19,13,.,ASSPRPSSGNTIY
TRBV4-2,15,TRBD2,ASSPKTSGEAIYEQY
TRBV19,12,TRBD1,ASSFGTGSYEQY
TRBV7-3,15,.,ASSPGGGPLRTGELF
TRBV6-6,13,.,ASSPTGYSNQPQH
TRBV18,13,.,ASSPGFSGANVLT
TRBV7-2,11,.,ASSLAGANVLT
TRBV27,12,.,ASSNRAWHNEQF
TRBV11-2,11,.,ASSLVTDYGYT
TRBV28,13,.,ASRHRSSSYEKLF
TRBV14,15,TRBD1,ASSQRRFSGTDNEQF
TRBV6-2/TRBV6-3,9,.,ASSRRDEQF